These 14 T cell receptor beta chains originate from one sample sequenced in a study of identical twins. TCRdb re-derived calls from the 5' RACE reads in MiXCR, one entry per CDR3 protein. Of 570,000 or so distinct CDR3 sequences in the sample, 9.6% were seen once. Separately, the same data were catalogued under a study of yellow fever vaccine responses in identical twins.

Sample: PBMCs. Receptor source: a woman under 30 in good health.

This clonotype has a handful of counts. The chain has TRBV2 and TRBJ2-3; 9 positions match TRBD2. Germline-derived CDR1 and CDR2 are SNHLY and FYNNEI. V was pared by 7 bases and J by 2 bases, with 7 bases of the junction left unmatched. There are 15 residues in the CDR3. The DNA of the CDR3 is TGTGCCAGCACTTTAGGACTAGCGAACACAGATACGCAGTATTTT. It is translated as CASTLGLANTDTQYF.

The chain links TRBV5-1 to TRBJ2-7; 15 bases are a match to TRBD2. CDR1 and CDR2 (germline): SGHRS, YFSETQ. V dropped 4 bases and J dropped 3; count of bases not matched to a gene: 8. The CDR3 is made up of 17 amino acids. The CDR3 DNA reads TGCGCCAGCAGCCCCACGGGACTAGCGGGAGGAATCTACGAGCAGTACTTC. It yields the protein CASSPTGLAGGIYEQYF. Using reference TRBV5-1 and TRBJ2-7 for the parts outside the CDR3, the full variable domain is KAGVTQTPRYLIKTRGQQVTLSCSPISGHRSVSWYQQTPGQGLQFLFEYFSETQRNKGNFPGRFSGRQFSNSRSEMNVSTLELGDSALYLCASSPTGLAGGIYEQYFGPGTRLTVT.

This clonotype has a handful of counts. The chain employs TRBV14 and TRBJ2-7; TRBD1 is a possible D gene (6 bases). CDR3 length: 17 amino acids. Trimming pared 1 base from V and 2 bases from J, leaving 18 bases between. Germline V gene data show CDR1 as SGHDN and CDR2 as FVKESK. In DNA, the CDR3 is TGTGCCAGCAGCCAAGCCACTGCAGGGGAAGTTCCCTACGAGCAGTACTTC. Its translation is CASSQATAGEVPYEQYF.

The chain joins TRBV21-1 to TRBJ2-4; the table calls TRBD1, which could not be checked here. TRBV21-1 is flagged as a pseudogene. CDR3 size: 12 residues. The CDR3 loop is CASSPGQGKRFF. DNA of the CDR3: TGTGCCAGCAGCCCTGGACAGGGGAAGAGGTTCTTC.

Only a few counts were recorded for this clonotype. The rearrangement joins TRBV10-2 to TRBJ1-2; D uncertain. This CDR3 has 14 residues. Germline V gene lookup returns CDR1 WSHSY and CDR2 SAAADI. Deletions cut 0 bases from V and 8 bases from J, with 13 bases between. CDR3 protein: CASSESSGLDGYTF. The CDR3 DNA follows: TGCGCCAGCAGTGAGTCGAGTGGGTTGGACGGCTACACCTTC.

This clonotype was counted many times. The chain links TRBV4-1 to TRBJ2-2; no definite D call. The CDR3 is made up of 14 amino acids. Trimming took 4 bases from V and 3 from J, leaving 9 bases between them. The germline CDR1 and CDR2 sequences are MGHRA and YSYEKL. The CDR3 loop reads CASSPRRDTGELFF. The CDR3 DNA sequence: TGCGCCAGCAGCCCCCGACGGGACACCGGGGAGCTGTTTTTT.

The chain joins TRBV20-1 to TRBJ2-5; 8 positions match TRBD1. With V trimmed by 4 bases and J by 1 base, 11 bases remained unmatched. The germline gives CDR1 DFQATT, CDR2 SNEGSKA (reference sequence). This CDR3 has 16 amino acids. Here the CDR3 DNA reads TGCAGTGCTAAGGACGACAGGGGCGGCGTCCAAGAGACCCAGTACTTC. Protein: CSAKDDRGGVQETQYF.

This clonotype was seen more than once but under ten times. The chain links TRBV11-2 to TRBJ2-5; the D is unclear. The CDR3 consists of 12 residues. Trimming shortened V by 3 bases and J by 0 bases, and 2 bases separated the two germline ends. Germline CDR1 SGHAT, CDR2 FQNNGV. CDR3 protein: CASSFHQETQYF. The CDR3 coding sequence is TGTGCCAGCAGCTTTCACCAAGAGACCCAGTACTTC.

The chain carries TRBV14 and TRBJ1-1, with 7 bases identical to TRBD1. With 4 bases clipped from V and 7 bases from J, the junction kept 9 bases outside the gene matches. Germline assignment: CDR1 SGHDN and CDR2 FVKESK. This CDR3 has 14 residues. The CDR3 DNA follows: TGTGCCAGCAGCCGCAGCTCGGGACAGCTTGAAGCTTTCTTT. Residues: CASSRSSGQLEAFF.

This clonotype was seen repeatedly, ten times or more. The chain uses TRBV7-2 and TRBJ2-2, with D unresolved. V was pared by 1 base and J by 1 base, with 13 bases between. The CDR3 is 17 residues long. Germline CDR1 SGHTA, CDR2 FQGNSA. This CDR3 reads CASSLGRARLNTGELFF. For the CDR3, the DNA is TGTGCCAGCAGCTTAGGTAGGGCCAGACTGAACACCGGGGAGCTGTTTTTT.

The chain has TRBV6-5 and TRBJ2-2; D unresolved. Germline-derived CDR1 and CDR2 are MNHEY and SVGAGI. Trimming took off 0 bases at V and 7 bases at J, with 9 bases between the two ends. The CDR3 totals 14 residues. The CDR3 is CASSYSGFGGELFF. The CDR3 region has the DNA TGTGCCAGCAGTTACTCTGGATTCGGCGGGGAGCTGTTTTTT.

This clonotype showed up just a few times. The CDR3 DNA is TGTGCCAGCTCACCTAGCGGGGGGAACAATGAGCAGTTCTTC. Its protein product is CASSPSGGNNEQFF. J is TRBJ2-1 and V is TRBV18; TRBD2 agrees at 10 bases. V shed 3 bases, J shed 5 bases, and the junction held 1 base outside the gene matches. This CDR3 has 14 amino acids. Looked up from germline, CDR1 is KGHSH and CDR2 is LQKENI.

This clonotype was seen many times. V usage is TRBV10-3 and J usage is TRBJ2-1; tentative D call: TRBD2 (7 bases). V lost 0 bases, J lost 13 bases, and 13 bases lay in between. The CDR3 consists of 13 residues. The germline V gene has CDR1 ENHRY and CDR2 SYGVKD. This CDR3 reads CAISESGGGAQFF. The CDR3 DNA sequence: TGTGCCATCAGTGAGTCTGGAGGGGGGGCCCAGTTCTTC.

The chain is built from TRBV20-1 and TRBJ2-3; no reliable D call. Deletions cut 3 bases from V and 1 base from J, with 11 bases between. Germline V gives CDR1 DFQATT, CDR2 SNEGSKA (reference sequence). The CDR3 is made up of 14 amino acids. This CDR3 is CSASSGLGTDTQYF. The CDR3 region has the DNA TGCAGTGCTAGTTCCGGGCTTGGCACAGATACGCAGTATTTT.